Presented here are 6 T cell receptor beta chains from one specimen sequenced in a study of T cells in pancreatic ductal adenocarcinoma (TCRdb year 2017). The selected pancreatic ductal adenocarcinoma patients had received surgery without neoadjuvant therapy. The protocol used for the library was the immunoSEQ multiplex PCR assay. Sourced from immuneACCESS, this table was stored by TCRdb with only in-frame sequences that have V and J called. A share of the clones is absent; for the studies checked, an unresolved V gene accounts for under half, and the remainder has no known explanation. This sample comprises roughly 100,000 clones, 90% to 95% of them detected only once. The ten largest account for under 3.5% of the sample. The sequencing sample was made of PBMCs. The receptors stem from a human donor with pancreatic ductal adenocarcinoma.

The V and J genes are TRBV28 and TRBJ1-1; TRBD1 aligns across 7 bases. This CDR3 spans 17 amino acids. J gave up 0 bases and V 5 bases, and 12 bases lay outside the gene matches. In germline, CDR1 is MDHEN, CDR2 SYDVKM. This chain's CDR3 is CASSPKPGQPMNTEAFF. In DNA form, the CDR3 reads TGTGCCAGCAGTCCTAAGCCGGGACAGCCCATGAACACTGAAGCTTTCTTT.

The chain employs TRBV18 and TRBJ2-3, with D possibly being TRBD2 (5 bases). Trimming removed 5 bases at V and 1 base at J, with 10 bases between. In germline, CDR1 is KGHSH, CDR2 LQKENI. This CDR3 has 14 amino acids. CDR3 nucleotides: TGTGCCAGCTCAACGGGGTGGGGCACAGATACGCAGTATTTT. Translation: CASSTGWGTDTQYF.

The chain links TRBV4-3 to TRBJ2-7, with a tentative D call TRBD1 (6 bases). Germline CDR1 is LGHNA and CDR2 is YSLEER. The CDR3 runs to 17 residues. V gave up 0 bases and J gave up 2 bases, with 17 bases separating them. CDR3 nucleotides: TGCGCCAGCAGCCAAGATATAGGTTCAGGGGCGACCTACGAGCAGTACTTC. Protein product: CASSQDIGSGATYEQYF.

The CDR3 DNA sequence: TGTGCCAGCTCGACAGACCCGAACACTGAAGCTTTCTTT. Its protein is CASSTDPNTEAFF. The V gene is TRBV6-1, the J gene TRBJ1-1; maybe TRBD1 (5 bases). The V and J ends lost 8 bases and 1 base respectively, with 11 bases between them. The CDR3 is made up of 13 amino acids. CDR1 is MNHNS, CDR2 SASEGT, per germline.

This rearrangement joins TRBV28 to TRBJ2-1, with a tentative D call TRBD1 (6 bases). V was pared by 4 bases and J by 12 bases, with 19 bases between. CDR3 size: 14 residues. The germline gives CDR1 MDHEN, CDR2 SYDVKM. For the CDR3, the DNA is TGTGCCAGCAGTTCTGGCCTCAGGGGTTTTGGGCAGTTCTTC. Its protein is CASSSGLRGFGQFF.

The chain links TRBV30 to TRBJ2-7; D possibly corresponds to TRBD2 (5 bases). The CDR3 has 13 amino acids. Germline CDR1 and CDR2: GTSNPN and SVGIG (reference sequence). The V gene lost 6 bases and the J gene lost 3 bases, with 15 bases spanning the gap. The CDR3 protein is CACRGKRLYEQYF. CDR3 in DNA: TGTGCCTGCCGGGGAAAGAGACTCTACGAGCAGTACTTC.